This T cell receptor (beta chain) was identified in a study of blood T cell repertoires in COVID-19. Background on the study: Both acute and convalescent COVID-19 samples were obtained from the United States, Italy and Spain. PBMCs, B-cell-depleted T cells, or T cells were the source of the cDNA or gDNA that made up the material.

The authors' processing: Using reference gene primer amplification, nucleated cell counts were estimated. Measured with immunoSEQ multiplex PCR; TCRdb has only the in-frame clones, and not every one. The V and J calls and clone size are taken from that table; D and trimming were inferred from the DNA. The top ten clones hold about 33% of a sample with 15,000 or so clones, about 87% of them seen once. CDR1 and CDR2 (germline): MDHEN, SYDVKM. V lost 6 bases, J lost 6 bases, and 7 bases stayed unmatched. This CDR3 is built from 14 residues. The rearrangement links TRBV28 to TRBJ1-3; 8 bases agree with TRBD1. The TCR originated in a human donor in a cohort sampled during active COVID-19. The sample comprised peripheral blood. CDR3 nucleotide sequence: TGTGCCAGCAGCTCGGGACAGGCGACAAACACCATATATTTT. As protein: CASSSGQATNTIYF.